This T cell receptor (beta chain) comes out of a study of regulatory T cells in long-lasting Graves disease (dated by TCRdb to the early 2020s). Broadly, across the study: Antithyroid drugs had been taken for less than 3 months by newly diagnosed Graves' disease patients. This study used TCR sequencing and RNA sequencing of peripheral blood to compare persistent Graves' disease patients against newly diagnosed Graves' disease patients. The study was registered as a clinical trial and conducted in China. A total of some 35 samples underwent TCR sequencing, from 13 patients with persistent Graves' disease and some 20 patients with newly diagnosed Graves' disease. General study outcomes and caveats: Compared with newly diagnosed patients, persistent Graves' disease patients had lower TCR Shannon entropy and fewer highly expanded clones, which suggests clonal expansion. The authors noted that the small sample size was a limitation that may lower accuracy. Peripheral blood alone was examined, since thyroid tissue, which constituted the primary lesion, could not be accessed. Sequencing and analysis were limited to the TCR beta chain. Persistent patients shared more public clonotypes among themselves (fewer than 3,000) than newly diagnosed patients did (more than 950). TRBV28, TRBJ1-2 and TRBJ2-5 were preferentially used in persistent disease, while TRBV20-1 and TRBJ2-1 were favored in newly diagnosed disease.

This clonotype appeared many times. No antigen is known for it. The input lacks base qualities; no much larger clone sits a single base away. A distance of 12 bases separates the germline ends of V and J, which lose 2 bases and 5 bases respectively. Taken from cysteine to phenylalanine, the CDR3 has 14 residues. The retained sequence is limited to the CDR3, 42 bases, with the frame set at the first base. Taken from the germline V gene (reference sequence), the CDR1 and CDR2 loops are LGHDT and YNNKEL. The time point label corresponds to: newly diagnosed GD, antithyroid drugs for less than 3 months. RNA was extracted from PBMCs in TRIzol for both TCR sequencing and RNA sequencing. The diagnosis of Graves' disease was made according to American Thyroid Association guidelines. The patients came from an endocrinology department in Xi'an, China. Each patient gave 7 to 9.5 milliliters of peripheral blood, collected in an EDTA anticoagulant tube. Ficoll Paque Plus density gradient separation was used to isolate PBMCs, and no additional T cell sorting was done. RNA quality was checked with an Agilent 2100 Bioanalyzer and agarose gel, and concentration with a NanoDrop 2000.

The library was produced with multiplex PCR. These reads were obtained on an Illumina HiSeq 4000. To build TCR beta libraries, CDR3 regions were amplified by Arm-PCR using iRepertoire HTBI primers. Before sequencing, the PCR products went through gel purification. Under the source paper's analysis protocol: Gene usage analysis of CDR3 amino acid clonotypes relied on the approximately 68 TRBV and over 13 TRBJ segments identified across samples. COPE and FqMerger were used to merge the filtered high-quality paired reads into contigs. BLAST was used to align contigs to IMGT TRBV, TRBD and TRBJ reference genes, and CDR3 was defined according to IMGT. Highly expanded clones were defined as clonotypes with a frequency above 0.1%. Repertoire diversity was measured by Shannon entropy, and V-J evenness by the Gini coefficient. Clonotypes shared by more than one individual were considered public. TCRdb reprocessed the public reads (quality trimming at Q25 with fastp, clone calling with MiXCR) and kept in-frame beta chains. Rows are unified per CDR3 protein, each entry keeping the most common DNA and genes. What appears here as the V and J calls and clone size reflects TCRdb's work, not the paper's. The sample data list roughly 560,000 distinct CDR3 sequences, and about 16% of these were observed just once. 25% of the sample rests with the top ten.

The sample was also reused in another study, on T cells in Graves' hyperthyroidism and ophthalmopathy. The second study, in turn, reports: Stable Graves' hyperthyroidism was defined as no progression to ophthalmopathy during 18 months of follow-up. Hyperthyroidism patients were newly diagnosed, with disease duration under 2 months, and aged 18 to 65 years. Any patient with an uncontrolled infection, another autoimmune disease, pregnancy or lactation was excluded. Diagnoses were based on clinical symptoms, serum thyroxine and TRAb, thyroid ultrasound and orbital computed tomography. The TCR CDR3 was subjected to a first round of RT-PCR using the HTBI primer set and the Qiagen OneStep RT-PCR kit. Most expanded thyroid clonotypes (frequency above 0.001) were also detected in blood, suggesting blood repertoires may reflect thyroid immune responses. A model built on a 13 V-J signature distinguished ophthalmopathy from stable hyperthyroidism, reaching 85% to 90% sensitivity and 81.08% specificity in cross-validation and 80%/75% in testing. In validation, progression to ophthalmopathy was predicted by the model with roughly 69% sensitivity and roughly 72% specificity, a median of roughly 6 months before onset. To identify distinguishing TCR V-J signatures, a discovery cohort of roughly 100 patients was used, comprising fewer than 45 with Graves' ophthalmopathy and approximately 58 with stable Graves' hyperthyroidism. An independent validation cohort of fewer than 20 hyperthyroidism patients and approximately 17 patients who later progressed to ophthalmopathy tested prospective prediction of ophthalmopathy. The 95 to 100 discovery patients were divided at random into training and test sets in a 7:3 ratio. In six Graves' hyperthyroidism patients, the study also compared T-cell repertoires from thyroid tissue with T-cell repertoires from blood. Once sampling was done, hyperthyroidism patients were given methimazole at a starting dose of 30 mg daily, whereas ophthalmopathy patients were given high-dose intravenous methylprednisolone. Libraries were constructed in a second round of multiplex PCR, after which size selection and purification were performed. The libraries were sequenced on an Illumina HiSeq2000 using paired-end 100 bp reads. SOAPnuke was used to process the raw data, removing reads that contained adapters or uncalled bases, had a mean Phred below 15, or lacked an exact match to the constant primer or identifier. COPE v1.2.5 was used to merge high-quality paired reads, and clonotypes were defined as unique nucleotide sequences. MiTCR v1.1 was used to align the clonotypes against IMGT TRBV, TRBD and TRBJ reference segments. Analysis was restricted to V-J combinations with a frequency above 0.0001, which covered over 98% of repertoires. The TCS score was defined as the ratio of F50 (clonal expansion) to E x V (chaos), calculated using BLOSUM62-based TCRdist between CDR3 peptides within each V-J. Welch's t-statistics and random forest reduced roughly 530 V-J features to fewer than 15, which were used in a naive Bayes classifier (R e1071). Sample size was not statistically predetermined, and investigators were not blinded to group allocation. According to the paper, TCR Vbeta CDR3 sequencing was carried out on some 130 peripheral blood samples, which came from more than 40 ophthalmopathy, under 85 hyperthyroidism and approximately 17 progressor patients.

The input for sequencing was peripheral blood mononuclear cells (PBMCs), taken at new diagnosis, from a patient treated with antithyroid drugs. The TCR was taken from a woman aged 40 to 65 with Graves disease. Donor details come from another sample of the same person, matched by shared clones. The V and J segments used are TRBV3-1 and TRBJ1-2; TRBD1 is perhaps the D gene, given 5 matching bases. The bases are TGTGCCAGCAGCCAATCGACAGACAGTTATGGCTACACCTTC. Its coded protein is CASSQSTDSYGYTF.